Detailed here is one T cell receptor beta chain. Its target is unknown. PCR primers comprised 60 Vbeta and 13 Jbeta primers. Only in-frame clones appear in the TCRdb table, and some are missing; sequencing was by immunoSEQ multiplex PCR. The data contain 85,000 to 100,000 clones, about four fifths of them singletons. The data belong to a study of cytomegalovirus exposure and HLA in healthy donors. Findings and limits, study-wide: Later analysis identified about 18,000 TCR beta sequences associated with HLA alleles, using a false discovery rate threshold of 0.05.

Germline loops: CDR1 KGHSH, CDR2 LQKENI. The CDR3 totals 15 residues. Trimming took 1 base from V and 0 from J, leaving 7 bases between them. The clonotype comes from a woman aged 40 to 50 in good health and CMV-seropositive. The chain couples TRBV18 to TRBJ1-3; no reliable D call. Sequenced sample: PBMCs. The CDR3 coding sequence is TGTGCCAGCTCACCACGAACAACCTCTGGAAACACCATATATTTT. This encodes CASSPRTTSGNTIYF. The full variable domain, in which reference TRBV18 and TRBJ1-3 provide the parts outside the CDR3, is NAGVMQNPRHLVRRRGQEARLRCSPMKGHSHVYWYRQLPEEGLKFMVYLQKENIIDESGMPKERFSAEFPKEGPSILRIQQVVRGDSAAYFCASSPRTTSGNTIYFGEGSWLTVV.